The T cell receptor (beta chain) described here comes from a study of T cell changes during pregnancy in multiple sclerosis. Here immunoSEQ multiplex PCR was the method, and the copy in TCRdb shows in-frame clones only, minus some. Of over 100,000 clones in the sample, roughly 92% were seen once. Trimming at V came to 5 bases and at J to 4 bases, leaving 10 bases not matched to a gene. Germline CDR1 is SEHNR and CDR2 is FQNEAQ (reference sequence). CDR3 size: 16 residues. The material was peripheral blood, obtained in the third trimester of pregnancy. The chain uses TRBV7-9 and TRBJ1-4; TRBD1 matches at 7 bases. This TCR was sampled from a female donor with multiple sclerosis, enrolled in a pregnancy study. CDR3 region: CASSEQGTVNNEKLFF. The CDR3 DNA reads as TGTGCCAGCAGCGAACAAGGGACAGTAAATAATGAAAAACTGTTTTTT.